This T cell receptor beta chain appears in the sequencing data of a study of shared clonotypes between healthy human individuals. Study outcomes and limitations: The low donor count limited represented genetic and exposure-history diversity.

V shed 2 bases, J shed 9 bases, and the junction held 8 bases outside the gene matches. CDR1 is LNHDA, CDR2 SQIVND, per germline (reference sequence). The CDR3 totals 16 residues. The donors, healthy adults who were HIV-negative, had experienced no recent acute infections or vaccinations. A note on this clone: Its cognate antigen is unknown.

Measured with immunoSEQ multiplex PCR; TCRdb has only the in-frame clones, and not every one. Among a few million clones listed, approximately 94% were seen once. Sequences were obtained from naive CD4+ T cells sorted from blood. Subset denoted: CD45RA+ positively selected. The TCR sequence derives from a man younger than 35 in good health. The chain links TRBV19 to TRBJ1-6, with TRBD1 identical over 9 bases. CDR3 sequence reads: CASSILYETGGSPLHF. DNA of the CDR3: TGTGCCAGTAGTATATTATATGAGACAGGGGGTTCACCCCTCCACTTT.